Below are 24 T cell receptor beta chains sequenced from a single sample in a study of radiotherapy plus CTLA-4 blockade in lung cancer. Sequencing was performed with immunoSEQ multiplex PCR; in TCRdb, only in-frame clones are kept and a portion is missing. The sample holds tens of thousands of clones; roughly four fifths are singletons and the top ten take 13% to 15%. Sample: peripheral blood, taken from a patient treated with radiotherapy plus ipilimumab. These receptors were taken from a human donor with non-small cell lung cancer that progressed on radiotherapy plus ipilimumab.

The chain combines TRBV18 with TRBJ1-1, with D possibly being TRBD1 (6 bases). The CDR3 contains 15 residues. Per the germline V gene, CDR1 is KGHSH and CDR2 is LQKENI. V was trimmed by 1 base and J by 1 base, leaving 10 bases between them. CDR3 coding DNA: TGTGCCAGCTCACCACGTACGGGACAGAACACTGAAGCTTTCTTT. Its translation: CASSPRTGQNTEAFF.

The chain couples TRBV21-1 to TRBJ2-1; the D segment call TRBD2 is taken from the table without a DNA check. TRBV21-1 is a pseudogene. The CDR3 is 16 amino acids. The CDR3 sequence: CASSEVGLATYNEQFF. For the CDR3, the DNA is TGTGCCAGCAGCGAGGTGGGACTAGCGACCTACAATGAGCAGTTCTTC.

This chain uses TRBV7-9 with TRBJ1-6; 7 bases are shared with TRBD1. Germline values: CDR1 SEHNR, CDR2 FQNEAQ (reference sequence). The CDR3 has 14 amino acids. With V trimmed by 4 bases and J by 9 bases, 6 bases remained unmatched. CDR3 in DNA: TGTGCCAGCAGCTCAGGGACAGAGGCTTCACCCCTCCACTTT. It specifies CASSSGTEASPLHF.

V gene TRBV5-1 combines with J gene TRBJ2-7; 9 bases match TRBD2. Germline assignment: CDR1 SGHRS and CDR2 YFSETQ. This CDR3 comprises 18 residues. The trim removed 0 bases at V and 0 bases at J, leaving 10 bases unmatched. CDR3 sequence: CASSLAGVERGDSYEQYF. The DNA for the CDR3 is TGCGCCAGCAGCTTGGCAGGAGTGGAGCGGGGGGACTCCTACGAGCAGTACTTC.

The V and J genes are TRBV18 and TRBJ2-3; weak D call: TRBD1 (5 bases). The CDR3 is 15 residues long. Germline CDR1 reads KGHSH; CDR2 reads LQKENI. V lost 5 bases, J lost 3 bases, and 15 bases lay in between. The CDR3 bases are TGTGCCAGCTCAATGAATCGTCCAGGGACAGATACGCAGTATTTT. This sequence encodes CASSMNRPGTDTQYF.

Details on this clone: Other nucleotide sequences in the sample specify the same CDR3. The genes are TRBV5-4 and TRBJ2-7, with TRBD2 matching over 11 bases. V was pared by 4 bases and J by 0 bases, with 3 bases of the junction left unmatched. CDR1 is SGHNT and CDR2 is YYREEE in the germline V gene (reference sequence). The CDR3 has 15 amino acids. In DNA form, the CDR3 reads TGTGCCAGCAGCCCCGGACTAGCGGGCTCCTACGAGCAGTACTTC. Encoded protein: CASSPGLAGSYEQYF.

This clone is deemed medium-sized (0.01 to 0.1%). The chain links TRBV18 to TRBJ2-7, with a weak D call TRBD2 (6 bases). Deletions cut 6 bases from V and 4 bases from J, with 10 bases between. The germline V gene has CDR1 KGHSH and CDR2 LQKENI. The CDR3 consists of 12 residues. CDR3 amino acids: CASSPEGYEQYF. CDR3 DNA sequence: TGTGCCAGCTCCCCGGAGGGATACGAGCAGTACTTC.

This clone was observed a few times. V and J are TRBV11-3 and TRBJ2-4; D unresolved. CDR1 and CDR2 (germline): SGHNT, YENEEA. Trimming shortened V by 3 bases and J by 0 bases, and 6 bases separated the two germline ends. The CDR3 has 14 amino acids. The CDR3 loop reads CASSFTVAKNIQYF. The CDR3 DNA sequence: TGTGCCAGCAGCTTCACGGTAGCCAAAAACATTCAGTACTTC.

This clone was seen a single time. The chain employs TRBV19 and TRBJ2-3; 9 bases agree with TRBD2. Germline V gives CDR1 LNHDA, CDR2 SQIVND (reference sequence). V lost 8 bases to trimming and J lost 3 bases; unmatched junction nucleotides: 3. The CDR3 runs to 13 residues. The CDR3 here is CASCGRVTDTQYF. The CDR3, as DNA: TGTGCCAGTTGCGGGAGGGTAACAGATACGCAGTATTTT.

The chain recombines TRBV4-1 with TRBJ2-4; tentative D call: TRBD1 (5 bases). The germline V and J ends were trimmed by 3 bases and 6 bases, with 12 bases remaining between them. Per the germline V gene, CDR1 is MGHRA and CDR2 is YSYEKL. CDR3 length: 14 amino acids. In DNA, the CDR3 is TGCGCCAGCAGCCACAGGGTGATAGGAAACATTCAGTACTTC. Protein product: CASSHRVIGNIQYF.

About this clone itself: Here the CDR3 omits its conserved ending phenylalanine or tryptophan, so a read error is the likely source. The DNA is left out, because the CDR3 cannot be placed on it with certainty; the CDR3 is given as TCRdb lists it. The chain carries TRBV6-5 and TRBJ2-7; the D call TRBD1 from the table was never checked on the DNA. The CDR3 has 13 residues if both end residues are counted. Germline V gene sequence: CDR1 MNHEY, CDR2 SVGAGI. CDR3 loop: CASSSIRGNEQSS.

The gene calls are TRBV6-5 and TRBJ1-6; 7 bases are shared with TRBD1. The germline CDR1 and CDR2 sequences are MNHEY and SVGAGI. The V gene end was trimmed by 3 bases and the J gene end by 10 bases; junction bases not matched to a gene: 12. This CDR3 has 16 amino acids. CDR3 coding DNA: TGTGCCAGCAGTTATTTCCCTGACAGGGAAGGGTCACCCCTCCACTTT. Protein product: CASSYFPDREGSPLHF.

This clone was seen once. Other DNA sequences from this sample encode an identical CDR3 as well. This rearrangement joins TRBV5-1 to TRBJ2-1, with unresolved D. V was cut by 1 base and J by 5 bases, with 7 bases left in between. The germline V gene encodes CDR1 SGHRS and CDR2 YFSETQ. This CDR3 contains 13 residues. The CDR3 sequence: CASSLQVNNEQFF. Written as DNA, the CDR3 is TGCGCCAGCAGCTTGCAGGTAAACAATGAGCAGTTCTTC. Full variable domain (outside the CDR3, taken from reference TRBV5-1 and TRBJ2-1): KAGVTQTPRYLIKTRGQQVTLSCSPISGHRSVSWYQQTPGQGLQFLFEYFSETQRNKGNFPGRFSGRQFSNSRSEMNVSTLELGDSALYLCASSLQVNNEQFFGPGTRLTVL.

The genes are TRBV19 and TRBJ2-7; either TRBD1 or TRBD2 may supply D (5 bases each). The CDR3 extends over 14 amino acids. Germline values: CDR1 LNHDA, CDR2 SQIVND (reference sequence). V lost 1 base, J lost 0 bases, and 7 bases lay in between. CDR3 nucleotide sequence: TGTGCCAGTAGTATAGCAGGGAGCTCCTACGAGCAGTACTTC. This sequence encodes CASSIAGSSYEQYF.

The rearrangement joins TRBV7-6 to TRBJ2-7; 13 bases are a match to TRBD2. The V gene's germline CDR1 is SGHVS and CDR2 FNYEAQ. The V segment lost 5 bases and the J segment 4 bases; nucleotides outside the gene matches: 8. The CDR3 sequence is 16 residues long. The CDR3 coding sequence is TGTGCCAGCAGCCCTCGACTAGCGGGAGGCCCATACGAGCAGTACTTC. This translates into CASSPRLAGGPYEQYF.

The chain carries TRBV2 and TRBJ1-2; unclear D gene. The germline CDR1 and CDR2 sequences are SNHLY and FYNNEI. This CDR3 contains 11 residues. V lost 6 bases and J 0 bases, leaving 2 bases between the germline ends. The CDR3, as DNA: TGTGCCAGCAGCTCTAACTATGGCTACACCTTC. This sequence encodes CASSSNYGYTF.

This clone was counted a single time. The rearrangement uses TRBV25-1 and TRBJ2-5; D gene ambiguous. Germline V CDR1 and CDR2: MGHDK, SYGVNS. This CDR3 is built from 11 residues. V was cut by 4 bases and J by 4 bases, with 4 bases left in between. The CDR3 sequence: CASSGGETQYF. DNA for the CDR3: TGTGCCAGCAGTGGGGGAGAGACCCAGTACTTC. Complete variable domain (other parts from reference TRBV25-1 and TRBJ2-5): EADIYQTPRYLVIGTGKKITLECSQTMGHDKMYWYQQDPGMELHLIHYSYGVNSTEKGDLSSESTVSRIRTEHFPLTLESARPSHTSQYLCASSGGETQYFGPGTRLLVL.

The J gene is TRBJ2-1, the V gene TRBV25-1; 9 bases map to TRBD2. This CDR3 has 15 residues. The germline gives CDR1 MGHDK, CDR2 SYGVNS. V dropped 4 bases and J dropped 7; count of bases not matched to a gene: 8. CDR3 nucleotides: TGTGCCAGCAGTGCCCTAGCGGGAAGGGGTAATGAGCAGTTCTTC. Its translation is CASSALAGRGNEQFF. The full variable domain, completed using reference TRBV25-1 and TRBJ2-1, is EADIYQTPRYLVIGTGKKITLECSQTMGHDKMYWYQQDPGMELHLIHYSYGVNSTEKGDLSSESTVSRIRTEHFPLTLESARPSHTSQYLCASSALAGRGNEQFFGPGTRLTVL.

This clone was detected only a few times. The rearrangement uses TRBV7-3 and TRBJ2-1; TRBD2 matches 11 bases. Looked up from germline, CDR1 is SGHTA and CDR2 is FQGTGA. With 5 bases clipped from V and 4 bases from J, the junction kept 7 bases outside the gene matches. This CDR3 is 16 amino acids long. The CDR3 spells CASSLPLAGGYNEQFF. CDR3 coding DNA: TGTGCCAGCAGCCTCCCGCTAGCGGGGGGATACAATGAGCAGTTCTTC.

The genes are TRBV19 and TRBJ2-1; 13 nucleotides align to TRBD2. CDR3 size: 13 residues. The germline V gene encodes CDR1 LNHDA and CDR2 SQIVND (reference sequence). Trimming cost V 8 bases and J 10 bases; bases outside gene matches: 5. This chain's CDR3 is CASSGTSGTEQFF. In DNA form, the CDR3 reads TGTGCCAGTTCCGGGACTAGCGGGACAGAGCAGTTCTTC. Drawing the rest from reference TRBV19 and TRBJ2-1, the complete variable domain is DGGITQSPKYLFRKEGQNVTLSCEQNLNHDAMYWYRQDPGQGLRLIYYSQIVNDFQKGDIAEGYSVSREKKESFPLTVTSAQKNPTAFYLCASSGTSGTEQFFGPGTRLTVL.

This rearrangement joins TRBV10-1 to TRBJ2-1; TRBD2 aligns across 12 bases. V was pared by 4 bases and J by 5 bases, with 12 bases of the junction left unmatched. The germline gives CDR1 WNHNN, CDR2 SYGVQD (reference sequence). The length of the CDR3 is 18 residues. CDR3 in amino acids: CASSAAPSGRVEHNEQFF. The CDR3 DNA reads TGCGCCAGCAGTGCAGCCCCTAGCGGGAGGGTTGAACACAATGAGCAGTTCTTC.

The chain uses TRBV7-2 and TRBJ1-1, with D possibly being TRBD1 (5 bases). V was clipped by 5 bases and J by 7 bases, with 14 bases between them. This CDR3 is built from 13 residues. Germline lookup yields CDR1 SGHTA and CDR2 FQGNSA. Here the CDR3 DNA reads TGTGCCAGCAGCCCCCCCGCCGGGGGTGAAGCTTTCTTT. As protein: CASSPPAGGEAFF.

J is TRBJ2-3 and V is TRBV28; the D gene is possibly TRBD2 (6 bases). V lost 8 bases and J 3 bases, leaving 18 bases between the germline ends. This CDR3 region has 15 residues. The germline gives CDR1 MDHEN, CDR2 SYDVKM. The CDR3 region is CASPPGGLGTDTQYF. The CDR3, as DNA: TGTGCCAGCCCCCCCGGGGGATTGGGGACAGATACGCAGTATTTT.

This clone was detected once. V gene TRBV27 combines with J gene TRBJ1-1; TRBD1 agrees at 8 bases. J was trimmed by 5 bases and V by 6 bases; bases with no gene match: 14. CDR3 length: 16 residues. The V gene's germline CDR1 is MNHEY and CDR2 SMNVEV (reference sequence). Here the CDR3 reads CASSSPTGGGRTEAFF. The DNA for the CDR3 is TGTGCCAGCAGCTCTCCTACAGGGGGTGGTAGAACTGAAGCTTTCTTT.